The TCR beta chain under discussion was sequenced for a study of OX40 agonist ivuxolimab in advanced cancers. About the investigation overall: Ivuxolimab, which targeted the costimulatory receptor OX40 (CD134), was an agonistic, fully human IgG2 monoclonal antibody. Among the roughly 52 dose-escalation patients, around 19 had hepatocellular carcinoma, approximately 15 melanoma, 9 renal cell carcinoma and 9 head and neck cancer. Intravenous ivuxolimab was administered to patients every 2 weeks at six dose levels: 0.01, 0.1, 0.3, 1.5, 3 and 10 mg/kg. The paper describes the monotherapy dose-escalation part (N of about 52 patients) of the phase I trial of ivuxolimab. Patients were allowed to have had prior anti-PD-1, anti-PD-L1 or anti-CTLA-4 therapy, and around 40% of the dose-escalation patients had previously received checkpoint inhibitors. In the dose-escalation cohort, about four fifths of patients were male, and the mean age was 60 years with a range of roughly 23 to 90. Three dose-escalation patients achieved partial responses, one with hepatocellular carcinoma and two with cutaneous melanoma. Peripheral TCRbeta sequencing aimed to test whether ivuxolimab altered TCR sequence diversity and caused clonal T-cell expansion. Study-level results and caveats: On average, CD8+ T cells showed more expanded clones than CD4+ T cells after ivuxolimab. Clonal expansion of both CD4+ and CD8+ blood T cells was observed from baseline to week 6 at doses 0.1 to 3.0 mg/kg. In the 0.1-3.0 mg/kg groups, partial responders were among the patients with the lowest normalized peripheral clonal expansion, particularly in CD8+ T cells. The antigen specificity of the clonally expanded peripheral T cells was not determined. Low levels of normalized T-cell clonal expansion were also shown by some nonresponding patients.

At the junction V is shortened by 0 bases and J by 1 base, with 7 bases in between. The CDR3 measures 15 amino acids from cysteine to phenylalanine. Just CDR3 DNA is preserved here, 45 bases in frame from base 1. CDR1 and CDR2 (MNHNY, SVGAGI) derive from the germline V gene (reference sequence). For sequencing of the TCRbeta CDR3 region, genomic DNA was extracted from the sorted cells. The immunoSEQ Assay was used to sequence the TCRbeta CDR3 regions. TCRdb limited this immuneACCESS table to in-frame rearrangements with V and J called. A share of clones is missing; checked studies link under half to unresolved V genes, and the rest is unexplained. The sample has thousands of clones on record, 66% of them singletons. Of the sample, 35% to 45% falls within the top ten clones. The trial excluded patients who had a history of autoimmune disease or who were on systemic immunosuppression. Peripheral blood for TCR sequencing was collected from all dose cohorts at baseline, on cycle 4 day 1, and on cycle 7 day 1. Samples were obtained from an open-label, multicenter, first-in-human phase I dose-escalation trial of ivuxolimab. Adults with locally advanced or metastatic head and neck squamous cell, hepatocellular, melanoma or renal cell carcinoma were enrolled in the trial. CD4+ and CD8+ T cells were sorted separately from peripheral blood before TCR sequencing.

This clone has just a few counts. Its recognized antigen is unknown. Base qualities are not at hand, and no much larger clone is one base apart. Here the chain combines TRBV6-6 and TRBJ1-5; no D gene call is confident. The TCR comes from an adult with an advanced solid tumor such as melanoma, head and neck, liver or kidney cancer. Material: CD4+ or CD8+ T cells sorted from blood, obtained in a trial of the OX40 agonist ivuxolimab. CDR3 loop: CASSYSIISNQPQHF. The DNA is TGTGCCAGCAGTTACTCGATTATCAGCAATCAGCCCCAGCATTTT.